This entry describes one T cell receptor (beta chain). Its antigen is unidentified. The sample belongs to a study of T cell responses to AZD1222 COVID-19 vaccine. General study findings and limits: The number of AZD1222 recipients seropositive at baseline was only five to seven.

Assay used: immunoSEQ multiplex PCR; TCRdb lists only in-frame clones, some missing. The sample holds under 150,000 clones; approximately 89% are singletons and the top ten take roughly 16%. CDR3 length: 14 residues. J lost 3 bases, V lost 4 bases, and 6 bases had no gene match. Germline V lookup: CDR1 KGHSH, CDR2 LQKENI. The rearrangement uses TRBV18 and TRBJ2-7, with 7 positions matching TRBD1. The sequence was obtained from an adult in good health. Sequencing used peripheral blood, obtained on day 0 of AZD1222 vaccination. The DNA for the CDR3 is TGTGCCAGCTCACGAGGACAGGAAAACTACGAGCAGTACTTC. It translates to CASSRGQENYEQYF.